A single sample gave rise to the 2 T cell receptor beta chains below, sequenced in a study of blood T cell repertoires in COVID-19. TCRdb's copy holds only in-frame clones and misses some; the assay was immunoSEQ multiplex PCR. The top ten hold roughly 1.2% of the sample, which has approximately 260,000 clones, about 87% seen once. Sequenced input: PBMCs or T cells enriched from blood (not recorded which). The receptors stem from a woman aged 35 to 49 with acute COVID-19.

The gene calls are TRBV7-9 and TRBJ1-2, with 9 positions matching TRBD1. Germline V gives CDR1 SEHNR, CDR2 FQNEAQ (reference sequence). V lost 1 base, J lost 2 bases, and 5 bases stayed unmatched. CDR3 length equals 16 residues. The CDR3 nucleotides read TGTGCCAGCAGCTTAGGGAGGGACAGGGAAAACTATGGCTACACCTTC. Translated, it gives CASSLGRDRENYGYTF.

This chain links TRBV7-9 with TRBJ2-1, with 11 bases matching TRBD2. The CDR3 consists of 15 residues. Per the germline V gene, CDR1 is SEHNR and CDR2 is FQNEAQ (reference sequence). Trimming removed 1 base from V and 8 bases from J; junction bases left unmatched: 4. This chain's CDR3 is CASSLVIAGGDEQFF. The CDR3 DNA sequence: TGTGCCAGCAGCTTAGTGATAGCGGGAGGGGATGAGCAGTTCTTC.